This T cell receptor (beta chain) comes out of a study of cytomegalovirus exposure and HLA in healthy donors (TCRdb year 2017). Looking at the study overall: An earlier analysis of roughly 570 of the donors reported 276 Gb of sequence data and around 100 million unique TCR beta sequences obtained from about 180 million T cells. An early release covering roughly 640 HLA-typed donors comprised roughly 300 gigabases of sequencing data and roughly 86 million unique TCR sequences. Of the roughly 400 genotyped donors, 81% were placed in the genetic ancestry cluster associated with self-reported Caucasian donors. The aim of the study was to test whether cataloging public T cell receptors could identify signatures of past pathogen exposure. Using immunosequencing, the study profiled T cell repertoires from about 620 subjects and related those repertoires to cytomegalovirus serostatus. In addition to the first cohort of 666 subjects, a separate validation cohort of approximately 120 different subjects was used. High-throughput TCR immunosequencing, statistical association of individual TCRs with disease status, and machine learning were combined to predict cytomegalovirus infection status. A later analysis re-analyzed previously published TCR beta repertoires from 500 to 700 donors and added high-resolution HLA genotyping to study TCR occurrence patterns. In the later analysis, no new phenotypic data were used to find candidate immune exposures; instead, reliance was placed on TCR beta sequences and their occurrence across donors. In an earlier analysis of a few hundred of the donors, high-throughput TCR beta sequencing was used to judge whether each TCR beta V gene segment behaved as functional or pseudogenic. Donor age, sex, ethnicity and CMV serostatus were compiled alongside the repertoire data. In a later genetic analysis, genome-wide SNP genotypes for 398 of the 666 donors were used, and that subset was treated as a discovery cohort. All discovery cohort repertoires had been generated using a single sequencing platform. HLA typing included class I and class II loci at four-digit resolution. The number of donors typed differed by locus, with about 629-630 for A, B, C, DRB1 and DQB1, over 500 for DQA1, nearly 610 for DPA1, and some 440 for DPB1. A handful of DR-DQ haplotypes were treated as single units for association and clustering because of strong linkage in the cohort. Among over 350 genotyped donors of the cohort, an average of roughly 240,000 unique TCR beta nucleotide sequences were sequenced per donor, around 20% of them non-productive.

According to the germline V gene, CDR1 reads MGHRA and CDR2 reads YSYEKL. The CDR3 runs 15 amino acids, cysteine and phenylalanine included. Solely the CDR3 DNA is kept, with 45 bases framed from the first base. The library was made by the immunoSEQ multiplex PCR assay. A mixture of 60 forward primers for TCR Vbeta segments and 13 reverse primers for TCR Jbeta segments was used in the multiplex PCR. The CDR3 region of rearranged TCR beta genes was amplified from genomic DNA by a multiplex PCR assay. The Illumina HiSeq System was used to sequence the amplified TCR beta libraries as 87-base-pair reads. The authors' analysis ran thus. A later analysis tallied 80 million to 95 million unique TCR beta chains across the roughly 610 repertoires, and about 12 million of those chains were shared by two or more donors. Raw reads were error-corrected and collapsed into unique sequences with a nearest-neighbor algorithm that merged closely related sequences to remove PCR and sequencing errors. V, D and J gene segments were assigned by aligning CDR3 sequences to IMGT reference sequences. Each retained sequence needed at least a six-nucleotide match to both a V gene segment and a J gene segment. A rearrangement was called productive if the CDR3 had no stop codons and remained in frame with V and J, and every other rearrangement was called non-productive. CDR3 was defined according to IMGT convention as the region running from the second conserved V-encoded cysteine to the conserved J-encoded phenylalanine. In an earlier analysis of around 540 of the donors, sequences lacking an unambiguous match to a single V gene segment were excluded. An earlier analysis of 550 to 650 of the donors classified V segments as functional when productive rearrangements were above 56.7% and as segregating when the standard deviation between donors was above 5%. A statistical classification framework was developed to diagnose cytomegalovirus status using the catalog of TCR beta chain sequences. In a later analysis, TCR nucleotide sequences were compared against IMGT/GENE-DB human TR gene sequences so that V and J genes could be assigned. In a later analysis, CDR3 sequences and most-parsimonious VDJ recombination scenarios were assigned using the TCRdist pipeline. In a later analysis, each TCR beta chain was defined by its CDR3 amino acid sequence together with its V-gene family, and reads lacking a unique V-gene family were excluded. A later analysis removed 592 highly shared, low-generation-probability nucleotide sequences to deal with suspected cross-contamination and a sequencing artifact. In a later analysis, a clonal expansion index for each public chain was calculated from normalized within-repertoire ranks of inferred template counts. In a later analysis, generation probabilities were computed using a VDJ recombination model fitted to out-of-frame rearrangements, and the results were checked against IGoR. A later analysis scored TCR-TCR, TCR-HLA and TCR-CMV co-occurrence with hypergeometric tests, applying a repertoire-size bias correction to TCR pairs. A later analysis estimated false discovery rates by permuting HLA or CMV assignments 20 times. A later analysis grouped co-occurring TCRs with DBSCAN, adding TCRdist sequence similarity when clustering within HLA-allele-positive subsets. Repertoires with fewer than 30,000 or more than 120,000 public chains, plus five repertoires with anomalous nucleotide sharing, were excluded from co-occurrence clustering. This immuneACCESS table, as held by TCRdb, lists in-frame sequences with V and J called but not all clones. Of the missing ones, under half trace to an unresolved V gene in checked studies; the others have no known cause. That table supplies the V and J calls and clone size; D and trimming were determined from the DNA. The sample records 150,000 or so clones, around 75% of which are singletons. The ten most abundant clones make up more than 2.5% of the sample.

What the work shows at the level of the full study, not this receptor alone: The authors suggested that the approach could potentially be generalized to other disease states and immunological phenotypes. A total of 150 or so TCR beta chains were listed by the study as associated with cytomegalovirus. While some public TCRs were present in many individuals, most TCR sequences turned up only very rarely across donors. In an earlier analysis of roughly 560 of the donors, most TCR beta V segments were observed in productive rearrangements about 87% or about 30% of the time, broadly matching IMGT annotations. In vitro tests confirmed that a few of the cytomegalovirus-associated TCR beta chains recognize cytomegalovirus antigens. The sequencing pipeline was judged likely to have produced a cluster of highly shared sequence variants as a technical artifact. In a later analysis, several top co-occurrence clusters were reported to appear linked to parvovirus B19, influenza, CMV and Epstein-Barr virus. Immune exposure information for the cohort was limited to CMV serostatus. Specific HLA alleles were associated with some 15,000 TCR beta sequences at a false discovery rate of 0.05 in a later analysis. Compared with equally common non-associated chains, HLA-associated TCR beta chains in a later analysis were more clonally expanded and had lower generation probabilities. Cytomegalovirus status was reported to be diagnosed by the classifier with high specificity and sensitivity in both the original and validation cohorts. In a later analysis, TCR association rates were found to vary across HLA loci, with the most associated TCRs seen for DRB1 alleles and the fewest for HLA-C alleles. Some IMGT-functional V segments, including TRBV6-2 and TRBV6-3, could not be distinguished by the 87-base-pair reads and were therefore excluded. This cohort had only TCR beta chains sequenced, and the lack of alpha or paired-chain data limited which features could be detected. An association between a missense DCLRE1C variant and V-gene and J-gene trimming of TCR beta chains was found in a later genetic analysis and replicated in an independent cohort. Presence/absence analyses assumed roughly uniform sequencing depth across donors, an assumption that may not hold. Because some donors lacked HLA typing at each locus, the association tests relied only on the typed subset. Correlated functional status among segregating V segments might reflect linkage disequilibrium, but an unknown experimental factor could not be ruled out. When HLA alleles, especially DR and DQ, strongly co-occurred, TCR associations were difficult to assign to individual alleles. A further reported finding was that TCR beta sequences accurately predicted the HLA-A and HLA-B alleles for most subjects in the first cohort. In a later analysis, most CMV-associated TCR beta chains were found to appear HLA-restricted, with HLA associations seemingly driven largely by CMV exposure. In a later genetic analysis, fewer N-insertions in productive TCRs were reported among donors in an Asian-associated ancestry cluster than the roughly 700-donor mean. The earlier analysis of approximately 540 of the donors excluded approximately 17 rarely observed V segments, including chromosome 9 orphons, because counts were too low.

This clone appeared a few times. Its cognate antigen has yet to be identified. Nothing much larger sits one base from this clone, and base qualities are not available. The cohort was made up of 650 to 700 healthy bone marrow donors. At the time of sampling, all cohort members were nominally healthy, though unrecorded immune exposures were likely present. The donor tested CMV seronegative and was one of the 352 seronegative cohort members. Each donor provided a peripheral blood sample, and peripheral blood mononuclear cells were used for TCR beta sequencing. Genomic DNA was extracted from the blood cell samples with the Qiagen DNeasy Blood Extraction Kit.

Here the chain combines TRBV4-1 and TRBJ2-5; the central 7 bases match TRBD1. TRBJ2-7 explains the end of the DNA better; the J call may be wrong. The sequenced sample was PBMCs. This receptor was taken from a female donor in good health and CMV-seronegative. The CDR3 reads CASSQYRDRTYEQYF. At the DNA level, the sequence is TGCGCCAGCAGCCAATACCGGGACAGAACCTACGAGCAGTACTTC.